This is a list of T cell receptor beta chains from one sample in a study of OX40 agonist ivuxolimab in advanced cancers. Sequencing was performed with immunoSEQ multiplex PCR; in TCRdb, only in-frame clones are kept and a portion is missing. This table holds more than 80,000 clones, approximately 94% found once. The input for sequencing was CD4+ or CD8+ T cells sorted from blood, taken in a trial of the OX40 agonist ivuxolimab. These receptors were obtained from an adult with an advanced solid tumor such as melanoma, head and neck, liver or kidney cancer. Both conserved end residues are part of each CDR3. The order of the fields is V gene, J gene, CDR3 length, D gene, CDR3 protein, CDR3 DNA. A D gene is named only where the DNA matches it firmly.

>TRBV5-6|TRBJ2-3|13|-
CASLLSSTDTQYF
TGTGCCAGCTTACTGTCTTCCACAGATACGCAGTATTTT
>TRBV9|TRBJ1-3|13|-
CASTGQIGNTIYF
TGTGCCAGCACAGGACAGATAGGAAACACCATATATTTT
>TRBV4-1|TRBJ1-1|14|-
CASSHTQGGEEAFF
TGCGCCAGCAGCCATACCCAGGGAGGCGAAGAAGCTTTCTTT
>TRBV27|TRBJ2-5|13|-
CASSFGGQETQYF
TGTGCCAGCAGTTTTGGAGGCCAAGAGACCCAGTACTTC
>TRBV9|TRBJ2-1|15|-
CASSVEGFNYNEQFF
TGTGCCAGCAGCGTAGAAGGGTTTAACTACAATGAGCAGTTCTTC
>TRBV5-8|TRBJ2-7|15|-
CASTPDGGLGGEQYF
TGTGCCAGCACCCCTGACGGGGGCCTCGGGGGAGAGCAGTACTTC
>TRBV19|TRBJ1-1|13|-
CASSIGGGSQAFF
TGTGCCAGTAGTATAGGTGGGGGCTCTCAAGCTTTCTTT
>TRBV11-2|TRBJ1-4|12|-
CASSLVEGKLFF
TGTGCCAGCAGCTTAGTGGAGGGAAAACTGTTTTTT
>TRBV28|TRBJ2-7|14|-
CASSFRIPEGEQYF
TGTGCCAGCAGTTTCCGAATCCCCGAGGGGGAGCAGTACTTC
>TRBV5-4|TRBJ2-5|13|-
CASSDYTQETQYF
TGTGCCAGCAGTGACTACACCCAAGAGACCCAGTACTTC
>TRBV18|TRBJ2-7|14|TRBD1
CASSPSDRRYEQYF
TGTGCCAGCTCACCTTCGGACAGGAGATACGAGCAGTACTTC